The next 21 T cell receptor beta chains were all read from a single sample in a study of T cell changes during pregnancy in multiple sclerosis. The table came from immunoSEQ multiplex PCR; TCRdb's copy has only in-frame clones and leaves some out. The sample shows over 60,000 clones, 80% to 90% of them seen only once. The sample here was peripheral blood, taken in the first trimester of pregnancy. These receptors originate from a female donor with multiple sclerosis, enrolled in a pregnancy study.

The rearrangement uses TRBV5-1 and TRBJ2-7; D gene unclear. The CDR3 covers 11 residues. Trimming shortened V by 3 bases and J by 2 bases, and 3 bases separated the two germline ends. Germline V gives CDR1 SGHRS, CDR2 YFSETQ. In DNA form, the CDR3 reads TGCGCCAGCAGCTCGGCCTACGAGCAGTACTTC. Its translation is CASSSAYEQYF.

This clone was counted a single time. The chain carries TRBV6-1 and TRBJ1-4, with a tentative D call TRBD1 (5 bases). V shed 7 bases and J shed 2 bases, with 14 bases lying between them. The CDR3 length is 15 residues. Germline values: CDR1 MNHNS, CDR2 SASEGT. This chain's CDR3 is CASTTIGGTNEKLFF. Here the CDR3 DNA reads TGTGCCAGCACCACGATTGGGGGGACTAATGAAAAACTGTTTTTT.

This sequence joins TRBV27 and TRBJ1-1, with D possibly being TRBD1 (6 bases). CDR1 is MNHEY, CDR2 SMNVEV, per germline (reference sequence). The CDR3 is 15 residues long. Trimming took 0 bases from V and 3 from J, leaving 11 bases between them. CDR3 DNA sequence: TGTGCCAGCAGTTTATCTCAGGGGCGGCACACTGAAGCTTTCTTT. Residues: CASSLSQGRHTEAFF.

The CDR3, as DNA: TGTGCCAGCAGCCCCGAAGGGGGCACCGGGGAGCTGTTTTTT. Its translation: CASSPEGGTGELFF. The chain is built from TRBV11-2 and TRBJ2-2; possible D gene TRBD1, 6 bases. V was trimmed by 5 bases and J by 4 bases, leaving 11 bases between them. This CDR3 region has 14 residues. The germline CDR1 and CDR2 sequences are SGHAT and FQNNGV.

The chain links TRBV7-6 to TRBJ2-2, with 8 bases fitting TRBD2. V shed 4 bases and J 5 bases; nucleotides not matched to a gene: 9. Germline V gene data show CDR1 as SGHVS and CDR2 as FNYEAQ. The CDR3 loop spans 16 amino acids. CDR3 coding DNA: TGTGCCAGCAGCTCCGCGGGGGGCCCTTTTACCGGGGAGCTGTTTTTT. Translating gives CASSSAGGPFTGELFF.

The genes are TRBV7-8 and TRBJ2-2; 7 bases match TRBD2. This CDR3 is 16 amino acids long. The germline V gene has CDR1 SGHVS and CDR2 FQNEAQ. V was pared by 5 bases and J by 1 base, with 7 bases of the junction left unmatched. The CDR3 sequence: CASSPRTSRNTGELFF. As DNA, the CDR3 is TGTGCCAGCAGCCCCAGGACTAGTCGGAACACCGGGGAGCTGTTTTTT. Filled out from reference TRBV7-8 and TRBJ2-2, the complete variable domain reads GAGVSQSPRYKVAKRGQDVALRCDPISGHVSLFWYQQALGQGPEFLTYFQNEAQLDKSGLPSDRFFAERPEGSVSTLKIQRTQQEDSAVYLCASSPRTSRNTGELFFGEGSRLTVL.

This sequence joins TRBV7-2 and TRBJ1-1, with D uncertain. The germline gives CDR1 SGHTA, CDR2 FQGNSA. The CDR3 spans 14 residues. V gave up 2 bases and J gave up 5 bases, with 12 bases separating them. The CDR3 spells CASSLSQEGTEAFF. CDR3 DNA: TGTGCCAGCAGCTTATCCCAGGAGGGAACTGAAGCTTTCTTT.

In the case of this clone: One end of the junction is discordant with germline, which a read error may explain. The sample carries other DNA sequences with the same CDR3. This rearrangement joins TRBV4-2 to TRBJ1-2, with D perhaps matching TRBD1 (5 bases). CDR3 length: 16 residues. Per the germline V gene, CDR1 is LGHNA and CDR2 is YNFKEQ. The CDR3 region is CASSQERTNSNYGYTF. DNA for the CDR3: TGTGCCAGCAGCCAAGAGCGGACAAACTCAAACTACGGCTACACCTTC.

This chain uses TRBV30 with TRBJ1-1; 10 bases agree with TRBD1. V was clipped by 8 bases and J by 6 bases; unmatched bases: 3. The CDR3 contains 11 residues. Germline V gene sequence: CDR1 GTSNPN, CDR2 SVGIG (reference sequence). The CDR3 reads CAVGQGAEAFF. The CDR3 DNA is TGTGCCGTTGGACAGGGGGCTGAAGCTTTCTTT. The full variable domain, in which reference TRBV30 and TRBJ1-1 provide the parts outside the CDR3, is SQTIHQWPATLVQPVGSPLSLECTVEGTSNPNLYWYRQAAGRGLQLLFYSVGIGQISSEVPQNLSASRPQDRQFILSSKKLLLSDSGFYLCAVGQGAEAFFGQGTRLTVV.

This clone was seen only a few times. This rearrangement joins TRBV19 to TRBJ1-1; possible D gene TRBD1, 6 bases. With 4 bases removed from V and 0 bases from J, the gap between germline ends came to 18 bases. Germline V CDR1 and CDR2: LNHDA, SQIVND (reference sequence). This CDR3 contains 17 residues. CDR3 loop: CASSRSYGQSMNTEAFF. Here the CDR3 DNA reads TGTGCCAGTAGTAGGTCTTATGGACAGTCCATGAACACTGAAGCTTTCTTT.

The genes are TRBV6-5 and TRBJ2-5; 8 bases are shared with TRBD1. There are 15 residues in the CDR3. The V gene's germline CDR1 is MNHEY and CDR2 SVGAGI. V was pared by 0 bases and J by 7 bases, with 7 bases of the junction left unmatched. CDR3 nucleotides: TGTGCCAGCAGTTACTCGAAGTATCAGGGGGCGACCCAGTACTTC. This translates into CASSYSKYQGATQYF.

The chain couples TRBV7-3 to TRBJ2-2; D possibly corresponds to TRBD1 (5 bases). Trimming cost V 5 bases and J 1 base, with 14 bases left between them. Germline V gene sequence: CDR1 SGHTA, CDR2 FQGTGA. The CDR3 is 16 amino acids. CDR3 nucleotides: TGTGCCAGCAGCCCCCCCCGACAGATGAACACCGGGGAGCTGTTTTTT. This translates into CASSPPRQMNTGELFF.

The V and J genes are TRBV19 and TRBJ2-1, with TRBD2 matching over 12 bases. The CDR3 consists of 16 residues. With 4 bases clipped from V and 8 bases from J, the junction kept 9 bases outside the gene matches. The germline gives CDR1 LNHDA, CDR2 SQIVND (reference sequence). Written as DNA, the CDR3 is TGTGCCAGTAGTAATCCCCCGGGACTAGCGGGTGATGAGCAGTTCTTC. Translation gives CASSNPPGLAGDEQFF.

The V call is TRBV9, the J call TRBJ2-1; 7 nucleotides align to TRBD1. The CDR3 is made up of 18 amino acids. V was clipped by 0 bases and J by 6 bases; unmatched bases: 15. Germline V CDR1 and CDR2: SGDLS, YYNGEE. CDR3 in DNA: TGTGCCAGCAGCGTAGCATGGGGGACCGGGACAGACCTCAATGAGCAGTTCTTC. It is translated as CASSVAWGTGTDLNEQFF.

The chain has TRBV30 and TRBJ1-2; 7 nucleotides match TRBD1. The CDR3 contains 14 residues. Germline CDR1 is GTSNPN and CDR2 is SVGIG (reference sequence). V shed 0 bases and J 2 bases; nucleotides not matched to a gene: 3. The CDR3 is CAWSVRRGNYGYTF. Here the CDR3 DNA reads TGTGCCTGGAGTGTACGCAGGGGGAACTATGGCTACACCTTC.

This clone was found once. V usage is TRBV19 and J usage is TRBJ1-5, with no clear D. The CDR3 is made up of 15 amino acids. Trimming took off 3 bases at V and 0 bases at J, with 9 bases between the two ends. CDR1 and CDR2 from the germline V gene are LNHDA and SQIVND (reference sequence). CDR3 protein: CASSILEASNQPQHF. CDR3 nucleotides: TGTGCCAGTAGTATTCTAGAAGCTAGCAATCAGCCCCAGCATTTT. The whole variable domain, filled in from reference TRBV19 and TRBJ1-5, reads DGGITQSPKYLFRKEGQNVTLSCEQNLNHDAMYWYRQDPGQGLRLIYYSQIVNDFQKGDIAEGYSVSREKKESFPLTVTSAQKNPTAFYLCASSILEASNQPQHFGDGTRLSIL.

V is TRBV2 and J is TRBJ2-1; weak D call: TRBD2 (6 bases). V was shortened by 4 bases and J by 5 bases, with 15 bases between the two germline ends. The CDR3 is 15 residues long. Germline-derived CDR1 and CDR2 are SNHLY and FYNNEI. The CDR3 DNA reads TGTGCCAGCAGTGTATTCGGGAGAACTGACAATGAGCAGTTCTTC. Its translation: CASSVFGRTDNEQFF.

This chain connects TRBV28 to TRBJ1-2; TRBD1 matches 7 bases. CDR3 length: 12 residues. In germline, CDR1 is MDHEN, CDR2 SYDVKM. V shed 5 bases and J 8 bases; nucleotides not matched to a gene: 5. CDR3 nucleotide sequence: TGTGCCAGCAGTCTCACAGGGGTCGGCTACACCTTC. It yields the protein CASSLTGVGYTF.

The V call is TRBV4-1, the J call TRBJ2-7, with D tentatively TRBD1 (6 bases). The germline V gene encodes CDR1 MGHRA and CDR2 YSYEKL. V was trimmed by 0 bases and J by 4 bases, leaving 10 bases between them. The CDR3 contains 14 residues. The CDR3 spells CASSQDQTGYEQYF. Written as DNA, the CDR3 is TGCGCCAGCAGCCAAGACCAGACAGGATACGAGCAGTACTTC.

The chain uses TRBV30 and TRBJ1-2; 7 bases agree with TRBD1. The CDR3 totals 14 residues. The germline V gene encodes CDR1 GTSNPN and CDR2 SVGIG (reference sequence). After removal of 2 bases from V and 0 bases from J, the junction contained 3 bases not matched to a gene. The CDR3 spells CAWSSGTANYGYTF. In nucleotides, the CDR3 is TGTGCCTGGAGTTCCGGGACAGCTAACTATGGCTACACCTTC.

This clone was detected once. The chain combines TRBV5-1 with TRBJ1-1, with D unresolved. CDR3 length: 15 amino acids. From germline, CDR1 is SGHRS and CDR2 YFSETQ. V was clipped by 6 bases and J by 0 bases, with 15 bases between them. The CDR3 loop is CASKDYFGMNTEAFF. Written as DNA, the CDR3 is TGCGCCAGCAAGGACTATTTCGGTATGAACACTGAAGCTTTCTTT.